A single sample is the source of the 27 T cell receptor beta chains below, sequenced in a study of cytomegalovirus exposure and HLA in healthy donors. PCR amplification relied on 60 Vbeta primers (plus 13 Jbeta primers). Generated by immunoSEQ multiplex PCR, the TCRdb table keeps only in-frame clones and is missing some. The data show around 160,000 clones, approximately 70% seen once. The source material was PBMCs. Source of these receptors: a woman aged 40 to 49 in good health and CMV-seropositive.

This clone came up once. The rearrangement joins TRBV5-5 to TRBJ2-7; TRBD1 aligns across 9 bases. Germline V gene lookup returns CDR1 SGHKS and CDR2 YYEKEE (reference sequence). This CDR3 contains 14 residues. After removal of 4 bases from V and 3 bases from J, the junction contained 5 bases not matched to a gene. The CDR3 region has the DNA TGTGCCAGCAGCCGCCGGGACAGGGTCTACGAGCAGTACTTC. This sequence encodes CASSRRDRVYEQYF. The whole variable domain, remainder taken from reference TRBV5-5 and TRBJ2-7, is DAGVTQSPTHLIKTRGQQVTLRCSPISGHKSVSWYQQVLGQGPQFIFQYYEKEERGRGNFPDRFSARQFPNYSSELNVNALLLGDSALYLCASSRRDRVYEQYFGPGTRLTVT.

A single count supports this clone. J is TRBJ2-1 and V is TRBV20-1, with D maybe TRBD2 (6 bases). This CDR3 comprises 11 residues. The V end lost 3 bases, the J end lost 10 bases, and 10 bases lay between the germline ends. Germline CDR1 DFQATT, CDR2 SNEGSKA (reference sequence). The CDR3 loop reads CSASRGTEQFF. The DNA for the CDR3 is TGCAGTGCTAGTCGGGGGACGGAGCAGTTCTTC.

The V call is TRBV6-5, the J call TRBJ1-2, with TRBD1 as a possible D gene (5 bases). This CDR3 is built from 13 residues. V was clipped by 4 bases and J by 3 bases, with 9 bases between them. CDR1 is MNHEY, CDR2 SVGAGI, per germline. CDR3 region: CASSSGGDYGYTF. The DNA of the CDR3 is TGTGCCAGCAGTTCGGGGGGGGACTATGGCTACACCTTC.

This clone was detected only a few times. At one end, the junction sequence differs from germline, possibly due to a read error. The chain joins TRBV30 to TRBJ1-3; D is ambiguous. CDR1 and CDR2 (germline): GTSNPN, SVGIG (reference sequence). CDR3 size: 14 residues. Written as DNA, the CDR3 is TGCGACCCGGAGAGGAGGCCCTCTGGAAACACCATATATTTT. It yields the protein CDPERRPSGNTIYF.

The chain carries TRBV2 and TRBJ1-1, with a possible D match to TRBD1 (5 bases). Trimming pared 4 bases from V and 5 bases from J, leaving 14 bases between. Germline lookup yields CDR1 SNHLY and CDR2 FYNNEI. This CDR3 region has 14 residues. In nucleotides, the CDR3 is TGTGCCAGCAGTGTAGGGCGGGGGAGGACTGAAGCTTTCTTT. Protein sequence: CASSVGRGRTEAFF.

V is TRBV7-9 and J is TRBJ2-1; 7 nucleotides match TRBD2. Germline CDR1 is SEHNR and CDR2 is FQNEAQ (reference sequence). This CDR3 is 15 amino acids long. V was pared by 6 bases and J by 2 bases, with 7 bases of the junction left unmatched. CDR3 protein: CASSSLAATYNEQFF. The CDR3 DNA reads as TGTGCCAGCAGTTCCCTAGCGGCAACCTACAATGAGCAGTTCTTC.

The chain couples TRBV7-3 to TRBJ2-5; D might be TRBD2 (5 bases). The germline V and J ends were trimmed by 2 bases and 1 base, with 14 bases remaining between them. Germline lookup yields CDR1 SGHTA and CDR2 FQGTGA. The CDR3 extends over 16 amino acids. CDR3 coding DNA: TGTGCCAGCAGCTTAGGGGTCACTAGGCCCCAAGAGACCCAGTACTTC. Its protein is CASSLGVTRPQETQYF.

The gene calls are TRBV19 and TRBJ1-1; 7 nucleotides agree with TRBD1. Per the germline V gene, CDR1 is LNHDA and CDR2 is SQIVND (reference sequence). The CDR3 extends over 14 amino acids. V gave up 7 bases and J gave up 1 base; unmatched junction bases: 6. CDR3 nucleotide sequence: TGTGCCAGTACAAGACAGGGAACGAACACTGAAGCTTTCTTT. Its protein product is CASTRQGTNTEAFF.

The rearrangement links TRBV29-1 to TRBJ2-7; D is perhaps TRBD1 (6 bases). This CDR3 contains 13 residues. V lost 4 bases and J 5 bases, leaving 15 bases between the germline ends. Germline-derived CDR1 and CDR2 are SQVTM and ANQGSEA. CDR3 region: CSVVQGDFDEQYF. The CDR3, as DNA: TGCAGCGTTGTACAGGGCGATTTTGACGAGCAGTACTTC.

The CDR3 DNA is TGTGCCAGCAGCCCACGGGTTGGGAGCAATCAGCCCCAGCATTTT. Encoded protein: CASSPRVGSNQPQHF. The chain couples TRBV7-2 to TRBJ1-5; D remains unclear. The V gene lost 5 bases and the J gene lost 1 base, with 12 bases spanning the gap. The CDR3 has 15 amino acids. Germline V gene data show CDR1 as SGHTA and CDR2 as FQGNSA.

This chain joins TRBV5-4 and TRBJ2-1; TRBD2 matches at 9 bases. Unmatched junction bases numbered 5, after V lost 0 bases and J lost 7 bases. CDR1 and CDR2 (germline): SGHNT, YYREEE (reference sequence). The CDR3 contains 15 residues. The CDR3, as DNA: TGTGCCAGCAGCTTGGAGGCGGGGGGGCGTAATGAGCAGTTCTTC. Translation gives CASSLEAGGRNEQFF. The full variable domain, in which reference TRBV5-4 and TRBJ2-1 provide the parts outside the CDR3, is ETGVTQSPTHLIKTRGQQVTLRCSSQSGHNTVSWYQQALGQGPQFIFQYYREEENGRGNFPPRFSGLQFPNYSSELNVNALELDDSALYLCASSLEAGGRNEQFFGPGTRLTVL.

This chain joins TRBV18 and TRBJ2-3, with TRBD1 matching 7 bases. The CDR3 has 15 amino acids. CDR1 KGHSH and CDR2 LQKENI come from the germline V gene. The V segment lost 5 bases and the J segment 0 bases; nucleotides outside the gene matches: 5. The CDR3 loop reads CASSTGTVSTDTQYF. CDR3 coding DNA: TGTGCCAGCTCAACCGGGACAGTTAGCACAGATACGCAGTATTTT.

This clone appeared a few times. The chain has TRBV5-6 and TRBJ1-4, with TRBD1 matching over 9 bases. Germline V gene data show CDR1 as SGHDT and CDR2 as YYEEEE. The CDR3 is 15 amino acids. V lost 2 bases, J lost 7 bases, and 6 bases stayed unmatched. DNA of the CDR3: TGTGCCAGCAGCTTTGGGGGACAGGGCGGTGAAAAACTGTTTTTT. This gives the protein CASSFGGQGGEKLFF.

The chain is built from TRBV25-1 and TRBJ2-1; D perhaps matches TRBD1 (6 bases). Germline CDR1 MGHDK, CDR2 SYGVNS. The CDR3 contains 13 residues. Trimming removed 10 bases at V and 2 bases at J, with 12 bases between. The CDR3 DNA is TGTGCCACCGACACAGGGACCTACAATGAGCAGTTCTTC. Translation gives CATDTGTYNEQFF.

The chain links TRBV6-1 to TRBJ1-2; D is uncertain. V gave up 5 bases and J gave up 4 bases, with 14 bases separating them. Germline assignment: CDR1 MNHNS and CDR2 SASEGT. CDR3 length: 14 amino acids. In DNA form, the CDR3 reads TGTGCCAGCAGTCCCGAACATCTTCGCTATGGCTACACCTTC. Its protein product is CASSPEHLRYGYTF.

This sequence joins TRBV7-3 and TRBJ2-6; D is perhaps TRBD2 (6 bases). Germline lookup yields CDR1 SGHTA and CDR2 FQGTGA. V was pared by 2 bases and J by 0 bases, with 8 bases between. CDR3 length equals 16 residues. The CDR3 protein is CASSLGGDSGANVLTF. For the CDR3, the DNA is TGTGCCAGCAGCTTAGGCGGGGACTCTGGGGCCAACGTCCTGACTTTC.

The CDR3 DNA reads TGCGCCAGCAGCCAAGATCGGGGACTAGCGGGCTACGAGCAGTACTTC. Translation gives CASSQDRGLAGYEQYF. The chain joins TRBV4-3 to TRBJ2-7; TRBD2 matches at 12 bases. Trimming cost V 0 bases and J 3 bases; bases outside gene matches: 3. Germline-derived CDR1 and CDR2 are LGHNA and YSLEER. The CDR3 is 16 amino acids.

This clone was seen only a few times. The V call is TRBV7-9, the J call TRBJ2-7; no clear D. Trimming took off 5 bases at V and 0 bases at J, with 11 bases between the two ends. The germline CDR1 and CDR2 sequences are SEHNR and FQNEAQ (reference sequence). The CDR3 spans 14 residues. The CDR3 DNA reads as TGTGCCAGCAGCCCCCCGATCAGCTCCTACGAGCAGTACTTC. The encoded protein is CASSPPISSYEQYF.

The V gene is TRBV19, the J gene TRBJ2-7, with 8 bases aligning to TRBD2. The germline CDR1 and CDR2 sequences are LNHDA and SQIVND (reference sequence). The J segment lost 7 bases and the V segment lost 8 bases, leaving 7 bases of the junction unmatched. The CDR3 loop spans 12 amino acids. The CDR3 loop reads CASRGLAREQYF. CDR3 nucleotides: TGTGCCAGTCGAGGACTAGCAAGGGAGCAGTACTTC.

V is TRBV4-3 and J is TRBJ2-1, with 11 positions matching TRBD2. This CDR3 has 17 residues. The trim removed 2 bases at V and 4 bases at J, leaving 7 bases unmatched. Germline V lookup: CDR1 LGHNA, CDR2 YSLEER. The CDR3 region is CASSQTPSGRPYNEQFF. CDR3 sequence (DNA): TGCGCCAGCAGCCAAACCCCTAGCGGGAGGCCGTACAATGAGCAGTTCTTC.

This clone came up a few times. The chain recombines TRBV27 with TRBJ2-2, with 7 bases matching TRBD2. The CDR3 extends over 15 amino acids. The germline gives CDR1 MNHEY, CDR2 SMNVEV (reference sequence). Unmatched junction bases numbered 3, after V lost 5 bases and J lost 0 bases. In DNA, the CDR3 is TGTGCCAGCAGTAAGCGGGGCTCGAACACCGGGGAGCTGTTTTTT. Translation: CASSKRGSNTGELFF.

This clone was detected a few times. The gene calls are TRBV4-3 and TRBJ1-5; D possibly corresponds to TRBD1 (5 bases). The V end was cut by 3 bases, the J end by 5 bases, with 14 bases between. This CDR3 is 15 amino acids long. CDR1 is LGHNA and CDR2 is YSLEER in the germline V gene. CDR3 sequence: CASSHPPREHQPQHF. The CDR3 coding sequence is TGCGCCAGCAGCCACCCCCCCAGGGAACATCAGCCCCAGCATTTT.

V usage is TRBV19 and J usage is TRBJ1-5; perhaps TRBD1 as D (5 bases). CDR1 and CDR2 from the germline V gene are LNHDA and SQIVND (reference sequence). Trimming removed 9 bases from V and 2 bases from J, with 17 bases in between. The CDR3 totals 15 residues. The CDR3 sequence: CASHRGGSGNQPQHF. CDR3 DNA: TGTGCCAGCCACCGGGGGGGTAGTGGCAATCAGCCCCAGCATTTT.

The J gene is TRBJ1-1, the V gene TRBV7-2, with no clear D. The V gene lost 2 bases and the J gene lost 1 base, with 11 bases spanning the gap. The CDR3 totals 15 residues. CDR1 and CDR2 (germline): SGHTA, FQGNSA. The CDR3 DNA sequence: TGTGCCAGCAGCTTAACCCCCGCAGGGAACACTGAAGCTTTCTTT. Translated, it gives CASSLTPAGNTEAFF.

V usage is TRBV4-2 and J usage is TRBJ1-3; D is unresolved. V was shortened by 1 base and J by 5 bases, with 9 bases between the two germline ends. The CDR3 has 14 residues. Germline CDR1 LGHNA, CDR2 YNFKEQ. CDR3 in DNA: TGTGCCAGCAGCCAAGCGGAGGGCCGAAACACCATATATTTT. Protein: CASSQAEGRNTIYF.

The chain carries TRBV6-5 and TRBJ2-1, with TRBD1 as a possible D gene (6 bases). Germline CDR1 MNHEY, CDR2 SVGAGI. V lost 5 bases and J 0 bases, leaving 11 bases between the germline ends. The CDR3 extends over 15 amino acids. The CDR3 DNA reads TGTGCCAGCAGTCTTACAGGGAGCTCCTACAATGAGCAGTTCTTC. Translation gives CASSLTGSSYNEQFF.

Only a few counts were recorded for this clone. The chain employs TRBV9 and TRBJ1-4; 7 positions agree with TRBD1. V shed 3 bases and J 8 bases; nucleotides not matched to a gene: 1. Germline CDR1 SGDLS, CDR2 YYNGEE. The CDR3 length is 12 residues. The CDR3 sequence is CASSEGGEKLFF. The CDR3 DNA sequence: TGTGCCAGCAGCGAAGGGGGCGAAAAACTGTTTTTT.